The rows below give T cell receptor beta chains drawn from one sample of a study of early T cells in non-severe SARS-CoV-2 infection. TCRdb ran MiXCR on the 5' RACE reads and lists one entry per CDR3 protein. The sample lists approximately 40,000 distinct CDR3 sequences, roughly a tenth occurring once. Sequencing was done on a sample of whole blood. The receptors shown here come from an adult who was a healthcare worker with PCR-confirmed SARS-CoV-2 infection or an uninfected control (not recorded which). CDR3s include the opening cysteine and the closing phenylalanine or tryptophan. D genes are given only for firm matches. Some rows have no size entry. The others give once, few or many, or a class for an expanded clone.

d_call	j_call	clone_size	cdr3_length	v_call	cdr3_nt	cdr3_aa
NA	TRBJ1-5	NA	13	TRBV6-1	TGTGCCAGCAGTGAAAACATACGACAGCCCCAGCATTTT	CASSENIRQPQHF
TRBD2	TRBJ2-5	NA	13	TRBV11-3	TGTGCCAGCAGCTTGACTAGCTTTGAGACCCAGTACTTC	CASSLTSFETQYF
NA	TRBJ2-7	many	15	TRBV7-2	TGTGCCAGCAGCTTTGGGCGAATCCCAGCCTACGAGCAGTACTTC	CASSFGRIPAYEQYF
NA	TRBJ2-7	many	14	TRBV11-2	TGTGCCAGCAGCTTATCTCACTTACTCTACGAGCAGTACTTC	CASSLSHLLYEQYF
NA	TRBJ1-4	few	12	TRBV6-2/TRBV6-3	TGTGCCAGCAGTGCTCCTAATGAAAAACTGTTTTTT	CASSAPNEKLFF
TRBD1	TRBJ2-7	few	13	TRBV7-9	TGTGCCAGCAGCGGGGACAGGGCGGGCGAGCAGTACTTC	CASSGDRAGEQYF
NA	TRBJ2-7	many	12	TRBV20-1	TGCAGTGCTAGACCTACCGAGGGCGGGCAGTACTTC	CSARPTEGGQYF
NA	TRBJ1-5	many	15	TRBV6-2/TRBV6-3	TGTGCCAGCACTTCCAGGGGAGGGTGGGATCAGCCCCAGCATTTT	CASTSRGGWDQPQHF
NA	TRBJ1-1	NA	15	TRBV7-2	TGTGCCAGCAGCTCCACCAGGGGTCGCGGCACTGAAGCTTTCTTT	CASSSTRGRGTEAFF
TRBD1	TRBJ1-1	few	16	TRBV5-1	TGCGCCAGCAGCTTGGTTGGGACAGGGAGGAACACTGAAGCTTTCTTT	CASSLVGTGRNTEAFF
NA	TRBJ1-2	NA	13	TRBV2	TGTGCCAGCAGCCGGGACGGCAGCTATGGCTACACCTTC	CASSRDGSYGYTF
TRBD1	TRBJ2-7	many	13	TRBV6-6	TGTGCCAGCGCGGGACAGGGAAGTTACGAGCAGTACTTC	CASAGQGSYEQYF
TRBD2	TRBJ2-5	NA	22	TRBV7-8	TGTGCCAGCAGCTTAGCGGAGCCGGTCGGACTAGCGGGGGGGCAGGAGCAAGAGACCCAGTACTTC	CASSLAEPVGLAGGQEQETQYF
NA	TRBJ1-1	many	14	TRBV6-2/TRBV6-3	TGTGCCAGCAGTTACGCAGGTTTGAGCACTGAAGCTTTCTTT	CASSYAGLSTEAFF